This T cell receptor beta chain is from a study of shared clonotypes between healthy human individuals. CDR1 and CDR2 from the germline V gene are MNHEY and SVGAGI. Trimming took off 7 bases at V and 1 base at J, with 16 bases between the two ends. The CDR3 runs 15 residues. The assay was immunoSEQ multiplex PCR, and TCRdb's table has in-frame clones only and misses some. This sample carries roughly 2,500,000 clones, approximately 94% of them seen once, and the ten largest clones take about 0.34%. The source of this sequence is a man aged 18-30 years in good health. Some clones in this sample may be carry-over from other donors' samples. Sequencing was carried out using naive CD4+ T cells from PBMCs. Subset described: CD45RA+ positively selected. The V and J genes are TRBV6-5 and TRBJ1-1, with a weak D call TRBD1 (6 bases). The CDR3 is CASIRREGGNTEAFF. The CDR3 nucleotides read TGTGCCAGCATCCGACGCGAGGGGGGGAACACTGAAGCTTTCTTT.